This record looks at one TCR beta chain sequence and its context. Its antigen is unidentified. TCRdb keeps only in-frame clones here, not all; method: immunoSEQ multiplex PCR. This table holds hundreds of thousands of clones, about 90% found once. The data were taken from a study of cytomegalovirus exposure and HLA in healthy donors. At the level of the study: The use of the same platform for the approximately 130 validation repertoires and the 550 to 850 first-cohort repertoires was reported by a later analysis.

Overall study findings and caveats: It was found in a later analysis that first-cohort TCR clusters tended to co-occur in the 100 to 150 validation repertoires.

The donors formed part of the roughly 120-subject validation cohort, distinct from the roughly 670-subject first cohort. The sequenced material came from PBMCs. This sequence originates from a woman aged 30 to 39 in good health and CMV-seronegative.

This CDR3 reads CASSQVLDYEQYF. As DNA, the CDR3 is TGTGCCAGCTCCCAGGTGCTCGACTACGAGCAGTACTTC. This chain uses TRBV19 with TRBJ2-7; D is unresolved. Trimming left V 9 bases short and J 3 bases short, with 15 bases between. The CDR3 spans 13 residues. Germline CDR1 is LNHDA and CDR2 is SQIVND (reference sequence).